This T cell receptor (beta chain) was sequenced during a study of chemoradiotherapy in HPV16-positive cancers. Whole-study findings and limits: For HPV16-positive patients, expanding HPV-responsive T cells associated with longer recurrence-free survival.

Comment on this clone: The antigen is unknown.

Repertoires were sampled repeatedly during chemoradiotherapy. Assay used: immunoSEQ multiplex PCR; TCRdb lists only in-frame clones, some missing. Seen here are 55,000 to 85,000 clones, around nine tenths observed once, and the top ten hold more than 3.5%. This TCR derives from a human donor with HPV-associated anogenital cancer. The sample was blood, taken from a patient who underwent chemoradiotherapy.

The chain's CDR3 is CASSLDPGGRAGNTIYF. Here the CDR3 DNA reads TGTGCCAGCAGCTTGGACCCTGGCGGGAGGGCTGGAAACACCATATATTTT. This chain joins TRBV5-5 and TRBJ1-3, with D uncertain. V lost 0 bases, J lost 2 bases, and 15 bases lay in between. CDR1 is SGHKS, CDR2 YYEKEE, per germline (reference sequence). This CDR3 is 17 amino acids long. The entire variable domain, with the rest obtained from reference TRBV5-5 and TRBJ1-3, is as follows: DAGVTQSPTHLIKTRGQQVTLRCSPISGHKSVSWYQQVLGQGPQFIFQYYEKEERGRGNFPDRFSARQFPNYSSELNVNALLLGDSALYLCASSLDPGGRAGNTIYFGEGSWLTVV.